Shown below are 30 T cell receptor beta chains from a single sample sequenced in a study of early T cells in non-severe SARS-CoV-2 infection (dated by TCRdb to the early 2020s). The library was built by means of 5' RACE. Instrument on record: NextSeq 500. Using fastp at Q25 and MiXCR, TCRdb reprocessed the public reads and kept productive beta chains. For every CDR3 protein sequence, its rows merge into one entry that carries the most common genes and DNA. The table for this sample lists over 70,000 distinct CDR3 sequences; approximately 15% of them were counted only once. Roughly 7% of the sample rests with the top ten. The sequenced sample consisted of whole blood. The source of these receptors is an adult who was a healthcare worker with PCR-confirmed SARS-CoV-2 infection or an uninfected control (not recorded which).

About this clonotype itself: This clone may be a read error of a much larger clone one base away. The V call is TRBV6-5, the J call TRBJ2-7; D is ambiguous. V was trimmed by 2 bases and J by 9 bases, leaving 14 bases between them. This CDR3 contains 13 residues. CDR1 is MNHEY, CDR2 SVGAGI, per germline. The chain's CDR3 is CASSYLGGTAQYF. CDR3 in DNA: TGTGCCAGCAGTTACCTAGGTGGAACAGCGCAGTACTTC.

The chain employs TRBV9 and TRBJ1-2; D perhaps matches TRBD1 (5 bases). From germline, CDR1 is SGDLS and CDR2 YYNGEE. The CDR3 contains 10 residues. V lost 2 bases, J lost 12 bases, and 8 bases lay in between. This chain's CDR3 is CASSVLRDTF. Written as DNA, the CDR3 is TGTGCCAGCAGCGTGCTCAGGGACACCTTC.

The CDR3 sequence is CASSLDVFHSGNTIYF. CDR3 in DNA: TGCGCCAGCAGCTTGGATGTTTTTCACTCTGGAAACACCATATATTTT. This chain connects TRBV5-1 to TRBJ1-3; no clear D gene. The germline gives CDR1 SGHRS, CDR2 YFSETQ. The CDR3 runs 16 residues. V dropped 0 bases and J dropped 0 bases, with 10 bases sitting between them.

The chain combines TRBV11-3 with TRBJ2-1, with 9 bases that match TRBD2. The V gene's germline CDR1 is SGHNT and CDR2 YENEEA. The CDR3 consists of 16 residues. The J segment lost 6 bases and the V segment lost 2 bases, leaving 8 bases of the junction unmatched. Here the CDR3 reads CASSLRLAGGPNEQFF. The DNA for the CDR3 is TGTGCCAGCAGCTTAAGGTTGGCGGGAGGGCCCAATGAGCAGTTCTTC.

This chain uses TRBV27 with TRBJ2-5; possible D gene TRBD1, 6 bases. Trimming shortened V by 4 bases and J by 5 bases, and 14 bases separated the two germline ends. CDR3 size: 14 residues. The germline CDR1 and CDR2 sequences are MNHEY and SMNVEV (reference sequence). CDR3 bases: TGTGCCAGCAGTTCACAGGGTGGTAGGGAGACCCAGTACTTC. Translating gives CASSSQGGRETQYF.

The chain carries TRBV18 and TRBJ1-3; no firm D call. V dropped 0 bases and J dropped 1 base, with 7 bases sitting between them. Germline V gives CDR1 KGHSH, CDR2 LQKENI. The CDR3 spans 15 residues. This chain's CDR3 is CASSPPRNSGNTIYF. The CDR3 DNA is TGTGCCAGCTCACCACCGAGAAATTCTGGAAACACCATATATTTT.

This clonotype has a handful of counts. The rearrangement joins TRBV29-1 to TRBJ2-7; 7 positions agree with TRBD1. The CDR3 extends over 12 amino acids. Germline assignment: CDR1 SQVTM and CDR2 ANQGSEA. V lost 4 bases and J lost 2; bases outside the gene matches: 2. CDR3 loop: CSVVTGTYEQYF. CDR3 nucleotides: TGCAGCGTTGTGACAGGGACCTACGAGCAGTACTTC.

This clonotype was seen a few times. The chain couples TRBV14 to TRBJ2-3; D is unresolved. In germline, CDR1 is SGHDN, CDR2 FVKESK. Trimming took 0 bases from V and 2 from J, leaving 6 bases between them. This CDR3 has 14 residues. This CDR3 is CASSQDHNTDTQYF. Written as DNA, the CDR3 is TGTGCCAGCAGCCAAGATCATAACACAGATACGCAGTATTTT. The full variable domain, completed using reference TRBV14 and TRBJ2-3, is EAGVTQFPSHSVIEKGQTVTLRCDPISGHDNLYWYRRVMGKEIKFLLHFVKESKQDESGMPNNRFLAERTGGTYSTLKVQPAELEDSGVYFCASSQDHNTDTQYFGPGTRLTVL.

The sample holds a few counts of this clonotype. This chain connects TRBV6-6 to TRBJ2-3; 11 positions agree with TRBD2. Germline V CDR1 and CDR2: MNHNY, SVGAGI (reference sequence). V gave up 6 bases and J gave up 5 bases; unmatched junction bases: 4. There are 14 residues in the CDR3. The CDR3 sequence: CASSPLAGGDTQYF. Written as DNA, the CDR3 is TGTGCCAGCAGCCCTCTAGCGGGAGGAGATACGCAGTATTTT.

This clonotype was seen a handful of times. V usage is TRBV20-1 and J usage is TRBJ1-4, with TRBD1 as a possible D gene (5 bases). This CDR3 contains 13 residues. Trimming left V 5 bases short and J 8 bases short, with 15 bases between. CDR1 and CDR2 from the germline V gene are DFQATT and SNEGSKA (reference sequence). The chain's CDR3 is CSAPGGDGEKLFF. The CDR3 nucleotides are TGCAGTGCTCCGGGGGGGGACGGCGAAAAACTGTTTTTT.

This clonotype was detected many times. This chain joins TRBV20-1 and TRBJ2-2; 13 nucleotides agree with TRBD2. Per germline, CDR1 DFQATT and CDR2 SNEGSKA (reference sequence). The length of the CDR3 is 15 residues. Trimming removed 2 bases from V and 3 bases from J; junction bases left unmatched: 0. The CDR3 DNA sequence: TGCAGTGCTAGAACTAGCGGGAGGGACACCGGGGAGCTGTTTTTT. Protein sequence: CSARTSGRDTGELFF.

This clonotype appeared many times. This rearrangement joins TRBV18 to TRBJ1-5; perhaps TRBD1 as D (6 bases). Germline V gives CDR1 KGHSH, CDR2 LQKENI. The CDR3 sequence is 14 residues long. Trimming removed 3 bases at V and 7 bases at J, with 13 bases between. The CDR3 bases are TGTGCCAGCTCACCCTCGGGGGGGCGACAGCCCCAGCATTTT. Amino acids: CASSPSGGRQPQHF.

This clonotype was detected only a few times. The rearrangement joins TRBV30 to TRBJ1-1; D unclear. V lost 1 base and J 0 bases, leaving 3 bases between the germline ends. Germline V lookup: CDR1 GTSNPN, CDR2 SVGIG (reference sequence). The CDR3 runs 12 residues. CDR3 bases: TGTGCCTGGAGTGGGATGAACACTGAAGCTTTCTTT. It encodes CAWSGMNTEAFF.

The V call is TRBV14, the J call TRBJ1-1; D is uncertain. CDR3 size: 15 residues. V lost 1 base to trimming and J lost 0 bases, with 9 bases between them. Germline lookup yields CDR1 SGHDN and CDR2 FVKESK. Written as DNA, the CDR3 is TGTGCCAGCAGCCAAGGGCGGGAGATGAACACTGAAGCTTTCTTT. This encodes CASSQGREMNTEAFF.

This clonotype occurred many times. This rearrangement joins TRBV11-2 to TRBJ2-1; 9 bases are a match to TRBD1. After removal of 4 bases from V and 5 bases from J, the junction contained 3 bases not matched to a gene. The CDR3 contains 14 residues. CDR1 is SGHAT, CDR2 FQNNGV, per germline. The CDR3 DNA reads TGTGCCAGCAGCTCACGGACAGGGGACAATGAGCAGTTCTTC. Translating gives CASSSRTGDNEQFF.

This clonotype was counted a few times. The V and J genes are TRBV7-2 and TRBJ2-1; a possible D gene is TRBD2 (6 bases). The CDR3 extends over 15 amino acids. Germline loops: CDR1 SGHTA, CDR2 FQGNSA. Trimming pared 1 base from V and 5 bases from J, leaving 12 bases between. The CDR3 sequence is CASSLGRGLNNEQFF. The DNA for the CDR3 is TGTGCCAGCAGCTTAGGGCGAGGACTAAACAATGAGCAGTTCTTC.

The chain has TRBV10-3 and TRBJ2-1; TRBD2 agrees at 12 bases. The junction had 9 bases not matched to a gene; V was cut back by 4 bases and J by 5 bases. CDR1 is ENHRY, CDR2 SYGVKD, per germline. This CDR3 has 17 residues. The CDR3 is CAISVSSGRAANNEQFF. The CDR3 DNA sequence: TGTGCCATCAGTGTATCTAGCGGGAGGGCCGCGAACAATGAGCAGTTCTTC.

This clonotype appeared many times. The chain combines TRBV6-5 with TRBJ1-1; D remains unclear. The CDR3 loop spans 14 amino acids. Germline V lookup: CDR1 MNHEY, CDR2 SVGAGI. Between the trimmed V and J ends, which lost 0 bases and 5 bases, there was a span of 10 bases. Written as DNA, the CDR3 is TGTGCCAGCAGTTACTCGCGGGTCAAGACTGAAGCTTTCTTT. Residues: CASSYSRVKTEAFF.

This clonotype has ten or more counts. The chain recombines TRBV27 with TRBJ2-1, with TRBD1 as a possible D gene (5 bases). The ends were cut back, 7 bases at V and 2 bases at J, with 6 bases in the middle. Per the germline V gene, CDR1 is MNHEY and CDR2 is SMNVEV (reference sequence). CDR3 length: 12 amino acids. This CDR3 reads CASMTAYNEQFF. The CDR3 coding sequence is TGTGCCAGCATGACAGCCTACAATGAGCAGTTCTTC.

This clonotype was detected many times. The chain employs TRBV7-8 and TRBJ2-1; 7 bases fit TRBD1. The CDR3 runs 15 residues. The germline gives CDR1 SGHVS, CDR2 FQNEAQ. V shed 5 bases and J 4 bases; nucleotides not matched to a gene: 8. The CDR3, as DNA: TGTGCCAGCAGCCCTGGGACAGCGTCTTACAATGAGCAGTTCTTC. It encodes CASSPGTASYNEQFF.

The chain couples TRBV28 to TRBJ1-6; tentative D call: TRBD1 (6 bases). V lost 5 bases to trimming and J lost 5 bases, with 16 bases between them. The germline V gene has CDR1 MDHEN and CDR2 SYDVKM. CDR3 length: 16 amino acids. The CDR3 sequence: CASSPTWAGDNSPLHF. For the CDR3, the DNA is TGTGCCAGCAGTCCAACCTGGGCAGGGGATAATTCACCCCTCCACTTT.

The genes are TRBV2 and TRBJ1-5; D ambiguous. Trimming shortened V by 6 bases and J by 3 bases, and 12 bases separated the two germline ends. The CDR3 length is 14 residues. Germline CDR1 is SNHLY and CDR2 is FYNNEI. The CDR3 region has the DNA TGTGCCAGCAGAGCCGACCTAGCCAATCAGCCCCAGCATTTT. Translation: CASRADLANQPQHF.

There are a few counts of this clonotype. The J gene is TRBJ1-1, the V gene TRBV7-9; unclear D gene. Germline values: CDR1 SEHNR, CDR2 FQNEAQ (reference sequence). Trimming removed 6 bases from V and 4 bases from J, with 12 bases in between. The CDR3 runs 13 residues. Here the CDR3 reads CASRKSTGTEAFF. CDR3 DNA sequence: TGTGCCAGCAGAAAGTCTACGGGCACTGAAGCTTTCTTT. The whole variable domain, remainder taken from reference TRBV7-9 and TRBJ1-1, is DTGVSQNPRHKITKRGQNVTFRCDPISEHNRLYWYRQTLGQGPEFLTYFQNEAQLEKSRLLSDRFSAERPKGSFSTLEIQRTEQGDSAMYLCASRKSTGTEAFFGQGTRLTVV.

This chain uses TRBV12-3 or TRBV12-4 with TRBJ2-7; no clear D. With 6 bases removed from V and 3 bases from J, the gap between germline ends came to 12 bases. This CDR3 has 13 residues. The CDR3 spells CASSLRTRYEQYF. The CDR3 DNA sequence: TGTGCCAGCAGCCTCCGTACCCGCTACGAGCAGTACTTC.

The V call is TRBV20-1, the J call TRBJ2-7, with D possibly being TRBD2 (5 bases). CDR3 size: 14 residues. Germline V gene data show CDR1 as DFQATT and CDR2 as SNEGSKA (reference sequence). The V end lost 7 bases, the J end lost 7 bases, and 23 bases lay between the germline ends. Here the CDR3 DNA reads TGCAGTGTTCCCGGGGTAGCCCCTGGATGGGAGCAGTACTTC. Translating gives CSVPGVAPGWEQYF.

This clonotype was found many times. As DNA, the CDR3 is TGTGCCAGCAGTTACCTCCCGGAGACCCAGTACTTC. Its protein product is CASSYLPETQYF. This chain links TRBV6-6 with TRBJ2-5; D unresolved. The CDR3 extends over 12 amino acids. CDR1 and CDR2 (germline): MNHNY, SVGAGI (reference sequence). V lost 2 bases, J lost 5 bases, and 6 bases lay in between.

This rearrangement joins TRBV28 to TRBJ2-3, with D maybe TRBD2 (5 bases). The CDR3 is 16 amino acids. V was shortened by 3 bases and J by 2 bases, with 15 bases between the two germline ends. Germline V gene data show CDR1 as MDHEN and CDR2 as SYDVKM. CDR3 loop: CASSFYPGKFTDTQYF. In nucleotides, the CDR3 is TGTGCCAGCAGTTTCTACCCGGGAAAATTCACAGATACGCAGTATTTT. The variable domain in full, completed from reference TRBV28 and TRBJ2-3, reads DVKVTQSSRYLVKRTGEKVFLECVQDMDHENMFWYRQDPGLGLRLIYFSYDVKMKEKGDIPEGYSVSREKKERFSLILESASTNQTSMYLCASSFYPGKFTDTQYFGPGTRLTVL.

The chain combines TRBV15 with TRBJ2-7; TRBD2 is a possible D gene (6 bases). The CDR3 is 14 residues long. Trimming pared 0 bases from V and 3 bases from J, leaving 9 bases between. Germline V gives CDR1 LNHNV, CDR2 YYDKDF (reference sequence). The CDR3 loop is CATSRDSGLYEQYF. The CDR3 DNA is TGTGCCACCAGCAGAGATTCGGGACTCTACGAGCAGTACTTC.

This clonotype was counted many times. As DNA, the CDR3 is TGTGCCAGCAGCCCCAGACCCGACACAGATACGCAGTATTTT. Protein product: CASSPRPDTDTQYF. This chain uses TRBV3-1 with TRBJ2-3; D remains unclear. The V and J ends lost 4 bases and 2 bases respectively, with 10 bases between them. The CDR3 consists of 14 residues. Germline CDR1 is LGHDT and CDR2 is YNNKEL (reference sequence).

In this sample, this clonotype turned up many times. This sequence joins TRBV10-2 and TRBJ1-2; D remains ambiguous. Trimming removed 7 bases from V and 3 bases from J, with 24 bases in between. Germline-derived CDR1 and CDR2 are WSHSY and SAAADI. There are 17 residues in the CDR3. The DNA of the CDR3 is TGCGCCAGCACAGAAAAGGTCCAGGCCCACGCCCACTATGGCTACACCTTC. This gives the protein CASTEKVQAHAHYGYTF.